The next 8 T cell receptor beta chains were all read from a single sample in a study of blood T cell repertoires in COVID-19. Sequencing was performed with immunoSEQ multiplex PCR; in TCRdb, only in-frame clones are kept and a portion is missing. Of some 120,000 clones in the sample, over 55% are singletons; the top ten hold 2% to 2.5%. Sequencing used peripheral blood. The receptors stem from a woman in her 70s with acute or convalescent COVID-19.

The chain employs TRBV7-8 and TRBJ2-7; TRBD2 agrees at 9 bases. CDR3 length: 15 residues. J lost 0 bases, V lost 1 base, and 1 base had no gene match. Germline CDR1 and CDR2: SGHVS and FQNEAQ. The CDR3 loop is CASSLGLADSYEQYF. DNA for the CDR3: TGTGCCAGCAGCTTAGGACTAGCGGACTCCTACGAGCAGTACTTC.

This chain connects TRBV11-2 to TRBJ1-4; tentatively, D is TRBD1 (6 bases). CDR3 length: 14 residues. V lost 3 bases to trimming and J lost 3 bases, with 8 bases between them. The V gene's germline CDR1 is SGHAT and CDR2 FQNNGV. As DNA, the CDR3 is TGTGCCAGCAGCTTCAGGGGACCTAATGAAAAACTGTTTTTT. This translates into CASSFRGPNEKLFF.

The V and J genes are TRBV6-1 and TRBJ1-4; D remains unclear. The germline V gene has CDR1 MNHNS and CDR2 SASEGT. The CDR3 totals 15 residues. V was trimmed by 2 bases and J by 5 bases, leaving 12 bases between them. The CDR3 protein is CASSELGEENEKLFF. In DNA, the CDR3 is TGTGCCAGCAGTGAACTTGGGGAGGAGAATGAAAAACTGTTTTTT.

This clone has more than one count but fewer than ten. This rearrangement joins TRBV23-1 to TRBJ1-2; D call uncertain. TRBV23-1 is designated an ORF whose function remains uncertain. The V and J ends lost 0 bases and 1 base respectively, with 12 bases between them. This CDR3 contains 16 residues. Written as DNA, the CDR3 is TGCGCCAGCAGTCAATCGAGAGGTTGGTTTAACTATGGCTACACCTTC. It yields the protein CASSQSRGWFNYGYTF.

The V call is TRBV6-5, the J call TRBJ2-3; 7 bases align to TRBD2. With V trimmed by 4 bases and J by 1 base, 2 bases remained unmatched. Germline values: CDR1 MNHEY, CDR2 SVGAGI. The CDR3 totals 14 residues. The DNA of the CDR3 is TGTGCCAGCAGTTGGGCGGGGGGCACAGATACGCAGTATTTT. It translates to CASSWAGGTDTQYF.

The chain carries TRBV25-1 and TRBJ1-2; possible D gene TRBD1, 6 bases. Germline CDR1 MGHDK, CDR2 SYGVNS. V was trimmed by 5 bases and J by 3 bases, leaving 10 bases between them. This CDR3 is 13 amino acids long. The CDR3 loop reads CASSTGLDYGYTF. CDR3 sequence (DNA): TGTGCCAGCAGTACAGGGCTTGACTATGGCTACACCTTC.

The chain links TRBV7-8 to TRBJ2-1; the match to TRBD2 covers 7 bases. Per the germline V gene, CDR1 is SGHVS and CDR2 is FQNEAQ. After removal of 1 base from V and 12 bases from J, the junction contained 9 bases not matched to a gene. The CDR3 is 14 residues long. As DNA, the CDR3 is TGTGCCAGCAGCTTAGAGGCGGGACTACACGGGCAGTTCTTC. Translation gives CASSLEAGLHGQFF.

This sequence joins TRBV6-2 or TRBV6-3 and TRBJ2-3; 8 bases are shared with TRBD2. Germline V lookup: CDR1 MNHEY, CDR2 SVGEGT. CDR3 size: 19 residues. With 0 bases clipped from V and 0 bases from J, the junction kept 11 bases outside the gene matches. The DNA for the CDR3 is TGTGCCAGCAGTTACTCGATACCCCGGACTAGCCTTAGCACAGATACGCAGTATTTT. Amino acids: CASSYSIPRTSLSTDTQYF.